The 27 T cell receptor beta chains listed next were all sequenced from one sample in a study of OX40 agonist ivuxolimab in advanced cancers. Assay used: immunoSEQ multiplex PCR; TCRdb lists only in-frame clones, some missing. This table holds about 40,000 clones, roughly 81% found once. Sequences were derived from CD4+ or CD8+ T cells sorted from blood, sampled in a trial of the OX40 agonist ivuxolimab. These receptors originate from an adult with an advanced solid tumor such as melanoma, head and neck, liver or kidney cancer.

V is TRBV5-1 and J is TRBJ2-1; D is possibly TRBD1 (5 bases). Germline-derived CDR1 and CDR2 are SGHRS and YFSETQ. With 0 bases removed from V and 4 bases from J, the gap between germline ends came to 5 bases. The CDR3 is made up of 13 amino acids. CDR3 nucleotides: TGCGCCAGCAGCTTGGGACAGTACAATGAGCAGTTCTTC. Protein: CASSLGQYNEQFF.

This clone was observed once. V is TRBV6-4 and J is TRBJ1-6; no clear D gene. The CDR3 covers 13 residues. Germline loops: CDR1 MRHNA, CDR2 SNTAGT. V lost 2 bases and J lost 7, with 6 bases in between. The CDR3, as DNA: TGTGCCAGCAGTGACAGGGAAAATTCACCCCTCCACTTT. It is translated as CASSDRENSPLHF.

This clone is a singleton in its sample. The chain links TRBV10-2 to TRBJ2-3, with a tentative D call TRBD2 (5 bases). Trimming took off 8 bases at V and 2 bases at J, with 11 bases between the two ends. From germline, CDR1 is WSHSY and CDR2 SAAADI. The CDR3 covers 13 residues. The CDR3: CASEEEDTDTQYF. CDR3 sequence (DNA): TGCGCCAGCGAGGAGGAGGACACAGATACGCAGTATTTT.

The rearrangement uses TRBV9 and TRBJ2-7; 10 bases fit TRBD1. CDR3 size: 15 residues. V trimming: 4 bases; J trimming: 7 bases; junction bases outside the gene matches: 11. Germline-derived CDR1 and CDR2 are SGDLS and YYNGEE. The chain's CDR3 is CASSSTDRGSEEQYF. The CDR3 nucleotides read TGTGCCAGCAGCTCAACGGACAGGGGGTCTGAAGAGCAGTACTTC.

This sequence joins TRBV5-1 and TRBJ2-5; no firm D call. Germline-derived CDR1 and CDR2 are SGHRS and YFSETQ. The V end lost 4 bases, the J end lost 4 bases, and 17 bases lay between the germline ends. The CDR3 is 15 amino acids. Written as DNA, the CDR3 is TGCGCCAGCAGCGAGGCGCGCAAACACCGAGAGACCCAGTACTTC. Its translation is CASSEARKHRETQYF.

There are a few counts of this clone. The V and J genes are TRBV2 and TRBJ2-7, with D unresolved. Trimming took 10 bases from V and 2 from J, leaving 15 bases between them. Germline V CDR1 and CDR2: SNHLY, FYNNEI. The CDR3 is made up of 13 amino acids. The CDR3 loop is CATVVDETYEQYF. CDR3 nucleotides: TGTGCCACCGTCGTTGACGAGACCTACGAGCAGTACTTC.

This sequence joins TRBV12-5 and TRBJ2-2; D might be TRBD2 (5 bases). Trimming left V 3 bases short and J 3 bases short, with 17 bases between. The CDR3 runs to 17 residues. In germline, CDR1 is LGHNT, CDR2 FRNRAP. In DNA, the CDR3 is TGTGCTAGTGGTTTCCTTGTCCCCTTGAGGGACACCGGGGAGCTGTTTTTT. Translated, it gives CASGFLVPLRDTGELFF.

The V gene is TRBV7-9, the J gene TRBJ1-1; maybe TRBD1 (5 bases). CDR1 and CDR2 from the germline V gene are SEHNR and FQNEAQ (reference sequence). The V and J ends lost 5 bases and 4 bases respectively, with 17 bases between them. CDR3 length: 15 amino acids. CDR3 nucleotide sequence: TGTGCCAGCAGCCCGCAACGGGGGAGTGGCACTGAAGCTTTCTTT. It specifies CASSPQRGSGTEAFF.

The chain carries TRBV9 and TRBJ2-7; 8 bases match TRBD1. In germline, CDR1 is SGDLS, CDR2 YYNGEE. Trimming cost V 4 bases and J 3 bases; bases outside gene matches: 6. The CDR3 loop spans 14 amino acids. CDR3 coding DNA: TGTGCCAGCAGCCAGGGGGCGGTATACTACGAGCAGTACTTC. This encodes CASSQGAVYYEQYF.

The rearrangement uses TRBV28 and TRBJ2-5; D is unclear. The CDR3 has 12 amino acids. Deletions cut 3 bases from V and 4 bases from J, with 6 bases between. Germline V gene data show CDR1 as MDHEN and CDR2 as SYDVKM. CDR3 DNA: TGTGCCAGCAGTTTTTCCACAGAGACCCAGTACTTC. Its protein is CASSFSTETQYF.

The rearrangement uses TRBV9 and TRBJ2-3; 7 bases line up with TRBD1. CDR1 and CDR2 (germline): SGDLS, YYNGEE. V lost 3 bases to trimming and J lost 2 bases; unmatched junction nucleotides: 9. The CDR3 contains 16 residues. Here the CDR3 reads CASSDGTVGLTDTQYF. The DNA of the CDR3 is TGTGCCAGCAGCGATGGGACAGTGGGGCTCACAGATACGCAGTATTTT.

This clone was recorded only once. The chain carries TRBV4-3 and TRBJ2-3; D unclear. Germline V gene lookup returns CDR1 LGHNA and CDR2 YSLEER. The CDR3 length is 16 residues. V lost 4 bases to trimming and J lost 0 bases, with 14 bases between them. This CDR3 is CASSLTRISSTDTQYF. The DNA of the CDR3 is TGCGCCAGCAGCCTAACAAGGATCTCTAGCACAGATACGCAGTATTTT.

The chain has TRBV19 and TRBJ2-7; 8 bases are shared with TRBD2. CDR1 is LNHDA and CDR2 is SQIVND in the germline V gene (reference sequence). The CDR3 runs to 14 residues. After removal of 5 bases from V and 6 bases from J, the junction contained 9 bases not matched to a gene. DNA of the CDR3: TGTGCCAGTAGTTACACGGGACTAGGGGTCGAGCAGTACTTC. Residues: CASSYTGLGVEQYF.

This clone occurred once. This chain links TRBV6-5 with TRBJ2-1; maybe TRBD1 (6 bases). The CDR3 consists of 16 residues. Germline-derived CDR1 and CDR2 are MNHEY and SVGAGI. The V gene lost 0 bases and the J gene lost 5 bases, with 14 bases spanning the gap. The CDR3 region is CASSYSGTIPNNEQFF. Here the CDR3 DNA reads TGTGCCAGCAGTTACTCTGGGACAATACCCAACAATGAGCAGTTCTTC.

This clone came up a few times. V gene TRBV6-5 combines with J gene TRBJ2-2; D uncertain. CDR1 MNHEY and CDR2 SVGAGI come from the germline V gene. The V gene lost 8 bases and the J gene lost 8 bases, with 6 bases spanning the gap. The CDR3 totals 10 residues. As DNA, the CDR3 is TGTGCCAGCGGGAATGGGGAGCTGTTTTTT. It encodes CASGNGELFF.

This chain links TRBV7-3 with TRBJ2-1; no definite D call. V lost 3 bases and J lost 0, with 9 bases in between. This CDR3 region has 15 residues. Per the germline V gene, CDR1 is SGHTA and CDR2 is FQGTGA. The CDR3 reads CASSFELSSYNEQFF. In nucleotides, the CDR3 is TGTGCCAGCAGCTTTGAGCTTAGCTCCTACAATGAGCAGTTCTTC.

This clone is categorized as medium-sized. V gene TRBV4-2 combines with J gene TRBJ1-6; weak D call: TRBD1 (5 bases). This CDR3 spans 14 amino acids. Germline CDR1 and CDR2: LGHNA and YNFKEQ. The germline V and J ends were trimmed by 3 bases and 10 bases, with 13 bases remaining between them. The chain's CDR3 is CASSHVGAESPLHF. Written as DNA, the CDR3 is TGTGCCAGCAGCCACGTTGGGGCAGAATCACCCCTCCACTTT.

The chain recombines TRBV4-3 with TRBJ2-7; 7 positions agree with TRBD1. This CDR3 contains 15 residues. Germline V gene data show CDR1 as LGHNA and CDR2 as YSLEER. With 1 base clipped from V and 2 bases from J, the junction kept 5 bases outside the gene matches. The CDR3 loop reads CASSQAGTATYEQYF. CDR3 DNA: TGCGCCAGCAGCCAAGCCGGGACAGCAACCTACGAGCAGTACTTC.

This chain links TRBV5-6 with TRBJ2-5; no reliable D call. Germline V gene lookup returns CDR1 SGHDT and CDR2 YYEEEE. CDR3 size: 12 residues. V lost 0 bases and J 5 bases, leaving 5 bases between the germline ends. The CDR3 DNA is TGTGCCAGCAGCTTGGCCGGTGAGACCCAGTACTTC. The encoded protein is CASSLAGETQYF.

CDR3 residues: CASSVVSTGLGYGYTF. The CDR3 DNA reads TGTGCCAGCAGCGTAGTGTCGACAGGGTTGGGCTATGGCTACACCTTC. J is TRBJ1-2 and V is TRBV9; 7 bases match TRBD1. V shed 0 bases, J shed 4 bases, and the junction held 9 bases outside the gene matches. Germline lookup yields CDR1 SGDLS and CDR2 YYNGEE. This CDR3 spans 16 amino acids.

This clone has at least ten counts. The genes are TRBV19 and TRBJ2-7; no clear D gene. This CDR3 contains 13 residues. Germline CDR1 reads LNHDA; CDR2 reads SQIVND (reference sequence). Trimming stripped 11 bases from V and 0 bases from J, with 14 bases between. CDR3 protein: CALRRNLSYEQYF. The DNA of the CDR3 is TGTGCCCTGCGGCGGAACCTCTCCTACGAGCAGTACTTC.

The chain recombines TRBV28 with TRBJ1-1; D is undetermined. V was cut by 7 bases and J by 6 bases, with 15 bases left in between. CDR3 length: 13 residues. Looked up from germline, CDR1 is MDHEN and CDR2 is SYDVKM. The DNA for the CDR3 is TGTGCCAGCACCGATATCGGGGTTCCTGAAGCTTTCTTT. This sequence encodes CASTDIGVPEAFF.

The chain has TRBV7-2 and TRBJ2-7; 10 bases fit TRBD2. Germline CDR1 and CDR2: SGHTA and FQGNSA. The CDR3 has 15 amino acids. V trimming: 2 bases; J trimming: 4 bases; junction bases outside the gene matches: 5. The CDR3 reads CASSLIPSGSYEQYF. The DNA for the CDR3 is TGTGCCAGCAGCTTAATTCCTAGCGGGAGTTACGAGCAGTACTTC.

By proportion, this clone is medium-sized. DNA of the CDR3: TGTGCCAGCAGCCTTACAGAAATGGCCGAGCAGTACTTC. It encodes CASSLTEMAEQYF. This chain joins TRBV14 and TRBJ2-7; D unclear. Germline values: CDR1 SGHDN, CDR2 FVKESK. The CDR3 spans 13 residues. V gave up 4 bases and J gave up 6 bases, with 13 bases separating them.

The chain employs TRBV7-8 and TRBJ1-2, with 8 bases lining up with TRBD1. Germline CDR1 SGHVS, CDR2 FQNEAQ. The length of the CDR3 is 16 residues. J gave up 6 bases and V 1 base, and 10 bases lay outside the gene matches. CDR3 coding DNA: TGTGCCAGCAGCTTAGGGACGGACAGGGTGGGGGATGGCTACACCTTC. It translates to CASSLGTDRVGDGYTF.

The gene calls are TRBV6-5 and TRBJ1-1; 8 positions match TRBD1. The CDR3 spans 14 residues. Germline V lookup: CDR1 MNHEY, CDR2 SVGAGI. The ends lost 6 bases at V and 0 bases at J; junction bases unmatched: 3. Written as DNA, the CDR3 is TGTGCCAGCAGAGACAGGGGCATGAACACTGAAGCTTTCTTT. This codes for CASRDRGMNTEAFF.

The J gene is TRBJ2-7, the V gene TRBV9, with 7 bases fitting TRBD1. Germline CDR1 reads SGDLS; CDR2 reads YYNGEE. This CDR3 has 14 amino acids. J lost 2 bases, V lost 0 bases, and 2 bases had no gene match. The CDR3 nucleotides are TGTGCCAGCAGCGTAGCTCAGGGGGCCTACGAGCAGTACTTC. Protein sequence: CASSVAQGAYEQYF.